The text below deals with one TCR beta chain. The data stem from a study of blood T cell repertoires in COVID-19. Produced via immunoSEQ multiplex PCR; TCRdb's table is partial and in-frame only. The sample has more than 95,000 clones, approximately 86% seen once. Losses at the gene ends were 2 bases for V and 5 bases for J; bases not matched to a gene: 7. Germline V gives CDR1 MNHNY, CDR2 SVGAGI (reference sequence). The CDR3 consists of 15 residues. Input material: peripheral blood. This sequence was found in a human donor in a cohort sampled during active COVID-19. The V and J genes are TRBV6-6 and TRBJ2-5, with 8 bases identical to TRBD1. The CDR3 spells CASSYLPGQAETQYF. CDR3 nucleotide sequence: TGTGCCAGCAGTTACCTCCCGGGACAGGCGGAGACCCAGTACTTC.